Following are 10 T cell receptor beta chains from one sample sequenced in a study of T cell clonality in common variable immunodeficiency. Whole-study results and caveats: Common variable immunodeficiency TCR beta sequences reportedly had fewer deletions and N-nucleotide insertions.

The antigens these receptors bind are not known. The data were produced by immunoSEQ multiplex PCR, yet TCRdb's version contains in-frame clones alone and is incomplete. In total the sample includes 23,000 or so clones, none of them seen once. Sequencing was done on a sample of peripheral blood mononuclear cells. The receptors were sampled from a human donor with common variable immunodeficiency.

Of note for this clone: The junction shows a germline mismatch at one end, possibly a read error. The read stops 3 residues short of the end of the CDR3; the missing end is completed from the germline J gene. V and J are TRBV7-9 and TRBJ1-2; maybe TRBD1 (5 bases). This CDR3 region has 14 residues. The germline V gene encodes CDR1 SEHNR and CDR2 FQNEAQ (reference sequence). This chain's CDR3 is CSSSLGRVSYGYTF. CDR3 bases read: TGTTCCAGCAGCTTAGGCAGGGTTTCCTATGGC.

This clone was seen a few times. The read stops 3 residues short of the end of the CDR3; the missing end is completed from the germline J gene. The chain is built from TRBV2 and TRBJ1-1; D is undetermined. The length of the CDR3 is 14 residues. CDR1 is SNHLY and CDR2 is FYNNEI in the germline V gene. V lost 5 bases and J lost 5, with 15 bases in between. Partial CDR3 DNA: TGTGCCAGCAGTTTTCCCCAGACTGGGACTGAA. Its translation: CASSFPQTGTE. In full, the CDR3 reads CASSFPQTGTEAFF.

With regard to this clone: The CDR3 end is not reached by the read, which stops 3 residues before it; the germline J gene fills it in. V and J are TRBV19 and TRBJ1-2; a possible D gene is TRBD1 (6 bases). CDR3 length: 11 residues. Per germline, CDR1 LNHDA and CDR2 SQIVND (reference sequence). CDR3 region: CASTQGRGYTF. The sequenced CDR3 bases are TGTGCCAGTACCCAGGGGAGGGGC.

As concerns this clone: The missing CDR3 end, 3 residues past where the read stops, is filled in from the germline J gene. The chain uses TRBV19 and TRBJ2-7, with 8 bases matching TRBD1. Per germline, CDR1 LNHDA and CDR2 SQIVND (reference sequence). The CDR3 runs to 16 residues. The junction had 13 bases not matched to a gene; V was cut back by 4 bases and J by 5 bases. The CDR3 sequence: CASSKKTGTGGNEQYF. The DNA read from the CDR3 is TGTGCCAGTAGTAAAAAAACCGGGACAGGAGGGAACGAG.

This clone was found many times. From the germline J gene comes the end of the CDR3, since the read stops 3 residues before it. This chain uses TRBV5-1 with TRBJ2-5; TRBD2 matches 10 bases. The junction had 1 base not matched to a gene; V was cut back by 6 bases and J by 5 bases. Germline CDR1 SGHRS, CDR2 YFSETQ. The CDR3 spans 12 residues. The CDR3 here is CASTSGSETQYF. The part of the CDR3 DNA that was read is TGCGCCAGCACTAGCGGGAGTGAGACC.

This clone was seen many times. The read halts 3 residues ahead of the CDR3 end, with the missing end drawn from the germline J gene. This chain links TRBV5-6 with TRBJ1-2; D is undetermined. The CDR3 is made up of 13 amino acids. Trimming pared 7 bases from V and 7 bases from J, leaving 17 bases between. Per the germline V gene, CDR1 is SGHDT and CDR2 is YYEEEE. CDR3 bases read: TGTGCCAGCTCCCTCAGGCCACTGCGTGGC. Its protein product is CASSLRPLRG. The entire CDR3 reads CASSLRPLRGYTF. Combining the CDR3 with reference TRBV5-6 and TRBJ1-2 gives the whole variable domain DAGVTQSPTHLIKTRGQQVTLRCSPKSGHDTVSWYQQALGQGPQFIFQYYEEEERQRGNFPDRFSGHQFPNYSSELNVNALLLGDSALYLCASSLRPLRGYTFGSGTRLTVV.

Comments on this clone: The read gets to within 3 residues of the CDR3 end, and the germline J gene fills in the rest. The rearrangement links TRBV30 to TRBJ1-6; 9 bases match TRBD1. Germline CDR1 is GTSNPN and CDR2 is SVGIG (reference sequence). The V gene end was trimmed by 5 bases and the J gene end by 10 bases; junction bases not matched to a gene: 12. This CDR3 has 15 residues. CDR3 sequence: CAWGIAGTGYSPLHF. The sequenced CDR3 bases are TGTGCCTGGGGAATCGCCGGGACAGGGTACTCACCC.

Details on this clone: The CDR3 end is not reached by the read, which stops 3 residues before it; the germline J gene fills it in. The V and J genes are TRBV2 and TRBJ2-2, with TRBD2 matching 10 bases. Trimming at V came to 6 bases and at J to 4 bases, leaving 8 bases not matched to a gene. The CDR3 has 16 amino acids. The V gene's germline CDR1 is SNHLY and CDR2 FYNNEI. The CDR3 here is CASRLTSGMGTGELFF. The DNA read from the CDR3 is TGTGCCAGCAGACTTACTAGCGGGATGGGCACCGGGGAG.

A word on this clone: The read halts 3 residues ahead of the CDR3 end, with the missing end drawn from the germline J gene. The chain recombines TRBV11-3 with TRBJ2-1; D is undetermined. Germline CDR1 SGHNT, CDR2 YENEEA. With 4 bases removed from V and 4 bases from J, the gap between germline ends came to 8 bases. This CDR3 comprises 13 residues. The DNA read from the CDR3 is TGTGCCAGCAGCTATGGGCAGTACAATGAG. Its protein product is CASSYGQYNE. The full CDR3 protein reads CASSYGQYNEQFF. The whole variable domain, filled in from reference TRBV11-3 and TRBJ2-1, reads EAGVVQSPRYKIIEKKQPVAFWCNPISGHNTLYWYLQNLGQGPELLIRYENEEAVDDSQLPKDRFSAERLKGVDSTLKIQPAELGDSAVYLCASSYGQYNEQFFGPGTRLTVL.

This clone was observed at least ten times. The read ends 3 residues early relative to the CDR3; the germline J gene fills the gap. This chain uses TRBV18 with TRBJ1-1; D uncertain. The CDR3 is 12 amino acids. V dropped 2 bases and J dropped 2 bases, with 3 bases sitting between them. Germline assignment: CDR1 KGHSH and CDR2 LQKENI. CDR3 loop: CASSPLNTEAFF. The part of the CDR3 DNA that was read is TGTGCCAGCTCACCATTAAACACTGAA.